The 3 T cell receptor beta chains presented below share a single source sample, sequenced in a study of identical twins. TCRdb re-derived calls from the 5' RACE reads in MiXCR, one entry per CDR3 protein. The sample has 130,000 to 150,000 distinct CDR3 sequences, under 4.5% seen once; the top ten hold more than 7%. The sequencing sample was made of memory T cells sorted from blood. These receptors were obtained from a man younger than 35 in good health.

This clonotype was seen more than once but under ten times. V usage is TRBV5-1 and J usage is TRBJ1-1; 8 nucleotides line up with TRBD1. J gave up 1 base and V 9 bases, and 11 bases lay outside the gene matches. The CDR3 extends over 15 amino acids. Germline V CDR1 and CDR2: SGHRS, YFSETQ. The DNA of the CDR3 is TGCGCCACCGCGATAGACAGGGGCTCGAACACTGAAGCTTTCTTT. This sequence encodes CATAIDRGSNTEAFF.

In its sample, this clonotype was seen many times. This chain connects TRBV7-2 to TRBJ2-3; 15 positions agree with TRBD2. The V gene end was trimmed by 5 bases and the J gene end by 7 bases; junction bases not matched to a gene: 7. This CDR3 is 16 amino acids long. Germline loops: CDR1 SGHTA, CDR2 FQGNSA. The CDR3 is CASSQRTSGRANTQYF. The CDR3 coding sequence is TGTGCCAGCAGCCAACGGACTAGCGGGAGGGCAAATACGCAGTATTTT.

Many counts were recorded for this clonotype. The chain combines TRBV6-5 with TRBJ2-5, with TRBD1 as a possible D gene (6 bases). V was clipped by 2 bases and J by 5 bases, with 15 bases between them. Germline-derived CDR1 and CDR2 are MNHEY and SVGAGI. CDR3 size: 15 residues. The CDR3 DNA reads TGTGCCAGCAGTTACACCTCGACAGGATGGGAGACCCAGTACTTC. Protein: CASSYTSTGWETQYF.